The rows below give T cell receptor beta chains drawn from one sample of a study of blood T cell repertoires in COVID-19. TCRdb's copy holds only in-frame clones and misses some; the assay was immunoSEQ multiplex PCR. The sample has about 330,000 clones, roughly 90% seen once. Sequencing was performed on peripheral blood. These receptors all stem from a man between 18 and 35 years old who had recovered from COVID-19. CDR3s include the opening cysteine and the closing phenylalanine or tryptophan. Fields, in order: V gene, clone size, J gene, D gene, CDR3 protein, CDR3 DNA. D genes are given only for firm matches. Size is omitted from some rows. Given values are once, few, many or a class for expanded clones.

TRBV4-3	NA	TRBJ2-4	TRBD1	CASSAGTGALAKNIQYF	TGCGCCAGCAGCGCCGGGACAGGGGCTTTGGCCAAAAACATTCAGTACTTC
TRBV6-4	NA	TRBJ1-1	NA	CASSDLRALLALNTEAFF	TGTGCCAGCAGTGATCTCAGGGCCCTACTGGCCCTGAACACTGAAGCTTTCTTT
TRBV5-1	NA	TRBJ1-1	NA	CASSSEAAGGTEAFF	TGCGCCAGCAGCTCCGAGGCGGCGGGAGGCACTGAAGCTTTCTTT
TRBV14	NA	TRBJ2-1	NA	CASSQDLWRGLNGNEQFF	TGTGCCAGCAGCCAAGATCTGTGGAGGGGTTTGAACGGCAATGAGCAGTTCTTC
TRBV7-9	NA	TRBJ2-5	NA	CASSRLPGQETQYF	TGTGCCAGCAGCCGCCTACCGGGCCAAGAGACCCAGTACTTC
TRBV6-2/TRBV6-3	NA	TRBJ1-2	TRBD1	CASTPGTEGYTF	TGTGCCAGCACCCCAGGGACAGAGGGCTACACCTTC
TRBV30	NA	TRBJ1-5	NA	CAWTPGAGQPQHF	TGTGCCTGGACCCCTGGGGCTGGACAGCCCCAGCATTTT
TRBV9	few	TRBJ1-1	NA	CASSGSGLVEAFF	TGTGCCAGCAGCGGATCGGGGTTGGTTGAAGCTTTCTTT
TRBV9	NA	TRBJ2-7	NA	CASSVDPGGGYEQYF	TGTGCCAGCAGCGTAGATCCAGGGGGAGGCTACGAGCAGTACTTC
TRBV3-1/TRBV3-2	NA	TRBJ2-5	TRBD1	CASSLEWTGAGETQYF	TGTGCCAGCAGCCTAGAATGGACAGGGGCTGGAGAGACCCAGTACTTC
TRBV2	NA	TRBJ2-7	NA	CASSVASVVFMSSYEQYF	TGTGCCAGCAGTGTTGCCAGCGTCGTTTTTATGAGCTCCTACGAGCAGTACTTC
TRBV9	NA	TRBJ2-7	TRBD1	CASSPPGQGEVYEQYF	TGTGCCAGCAGCCCCCCGGGACAGGGGGAGGTTTACGAGCAGTACTTC
TRBV3-1/TRBV3-2	NA	TRBJ1-2	TRBD1	CASSQDGQGRGYTF	TGTGCCAGCAGCCAAGATGGACAGGGTAGAGGCTACACCTTC
TRBV27	NA	TRBJ1-2	TRBD1	CASSPRTGNWYGYTF	TGTGCCAGCAGCCCCAGGACAGGGAATTGGTATGGCTACACCTTC
TRBV10-3	NA	TRBJ2-2	TRBD1	CAISEGQGITGELFF	TGTGCCATCAGTGAAGGACAGGGGATTACCGGGGAGCTGTTTTTT
TRBV7-2	NA	TRBJ1-2	NA	CASSLQGSSTSGYTF	TGTGCCAGCAGCTTACAGGGGTCCTCGACCTCAGGCTACACCTTC
TRBV7-9	NA	TRBJ1-1	TRBD1	CASSVPGTANTEAFF	TGTGCCAGCAGCGTACCCGGGACAGCGAACACTGAAGCTTTCTTT
TRBV4-1	NA	TRBJ2-7	NA	CASSQDLGRVYEQYF	TGCGCCAGCAGCCAAGATTTGGGCAGAGTCTACGAGCAGTACTTC
TRBV28	NA	TRBJ1-1	NA	CASRFGQLNTEAFF	TGTGCCAGCAGATTCGGACAGTTGAACACTGAAGCTTTCTTT
TRBV18	few	TRBJ1-1	NA	CASSPHRALDTEAFF	TGTGCCAGCTCGCCCCACAGGGCCCTCGACACTGAAGCTTTCTTT
TRBV18	NA	TRBJ1-5	TRBD1	CASSPSGTVWNQPQHF	TGTGCCAGCTCACCCTCCGGGACAGTTTGGAATCAGCCCCAGCATTTT
TRBV18	NA	TRBJ2-1	TRBD2	CASRGWETSGYNEQFF	TGTGCCAGCCGTGGTTGGGAGACTAGCGGGTACAATGAGCAGTTCTTC
TRBV7-2	NA	TRBJ1-3	NA	CASSLSGPGGNTIYF	TGTGCCAGCAGCTTATCAGGCCCTGGGGGAAACACCATATATTTT
TRBV15	NA	TRBJ2-5	TRBD1	CATSRIQGTQETQYF	TGTGCCACCAGCAGGATACAGGGGACCCAAGAGACCCAGTACTTC
TRBV24-1	NA	TRBJ2-1	TRBD1	CATSDSGGNEQFF	TGTGCCACCAGTGATTCAGGGGGAAATGAGCAGTTCTTC
TRBV4-3	NA	TRBJ2-1	NA	CASSQAVGRDEQFF	TGCGCCAGCAGCCAAGCGGTAGGCAGGGATGAGCAGTTCTTC
TRBV5-6	NA	TRBJ2-5	NA	CASSLALDSSQETQYF	TGTGCCAGCAGCTTGGCCCTGGACAGTTCCCAAGAGACCCAGTACTTC
TRBV4-1	NA	TRBJ1-5	TRBD1	CASSQDKGALNQPQHF	TGCGCCAGCAGCCAAGATAAGGGGGCCCTCAATCAGCCCCAGCATTTT
TRBV7-3	NA	TRBJ2-5	NA	CASSLSGQETQYF	TGTGCCAGCAGCTTATCAGGCCAAGAGACCCAGTACTTC
TRBV10-1	NA	TRBJ2-2	TRBD1	CASQTGPNTGELFF	TGCGCCAGCCAGACAGGGCCAAACACCGGGGAGCTGTTTTTT
TRBV7-2	NA	TRBJ2-5	TRBD2	CASSLARLAGETQYF	TGTGCCAGCAGCTTAGCGCGACTAGCGGGGGAGACCCAGTACTTC